These 23 T cell receptor beta chains were sequenced from one sample in a study of shared clonotypes between healthy human individuals. The naive CD8 subset, CD45RO-negative cells positively selected for CCR7, excluded terminally differentiated effector memory CD45RA+ cells. The repertoire was sequenced with immunoSEQ multiplex PCR; TCRdb's copy has only in-frame clones and lacks some. The sample lists about 2.2 million clones, approximately 94% occurring once. The sample was naive CD8+ T cells from PBMCs. The receptors come from a man aged 18 to 30 in good health. Some clones in this sample may be carry-over from other donors' samples.

The CDR3 is CATGPTPLNEAFF. The CDR3 region has the DNA TGTGCCACCGGACCCACCCCCTTAAATGAAGCTTTCTTT. The chain uses TRBV6-5 and TRBJ1-1, with D hard to call. This CDR3 has 13 residues. Per the germline V gene, CDR1 is MNHEY and CDR2 is SVGAGI. Trimming cost V 10 bases and J 7 bases, with 19 bases left between them.

This clone has only a few counts. This chain connects TRBV4-1 to TRBJ1-3; D unclear. CDR1 and CDR2 (germline): MGHRA, YSYEKL. This CDR3 is built from 16 residues. The V end lost 4 bases, the J end lost 4 bases, and 17 bases lay between the germline ends. Here the CDR3 DNA reads TGCGCCAGCAGCCGCAAGGACCGCATAGAGGGAAACACCATATATTTT. It is translated as CASSRKDRIEGNTIYF.

The CDR3 region is CAISESRRTPQETQYF. DNA of the CDR3: TGTGCCATCAGTGAGTCGAGACGGACACCACAAGAGACCCAGTACTTC. V is TRBV10-3 and J is TRBJ2-5; maybe TRBD1 (5 bases). This CDR3 comprises 16 residues. Germline CDR1 reads ENHRY; CDR2 reads SYGVKD. The V end lost 0 bases, the J end lost 2 bases, and 13 bases lay between the germline ends.

The J gene is TRBJ1-2, the V gene TRBV5-1; D is possibly TRBD1 (5 bases). This CDR3 has 15 amino acids. V was trimmed by 4 bases and J by 3 bases, leaving 16 bases between them. CDR1 and CDR2 from the germline V gene are SGHRS and YFSETQ. In DNA form, the CDR3 reads TGCGCCAGCAGCCCCCGGAGGGGCAACGACTATGGCTACACCTTC. It codes for CASSPRRGNDYGYTF.

This clone appeared a single time. The sample has other DNA sequences that encode this CDR3 too. The chain carries TRBV5-6 and TRBJ2-7, with 10 nucleotides matching TRBD2. The V gene end was trimmed by 4 bases and the J gene end by 4 bases; junction bases not matched to a gene: 2. This CDR3 has 13 residues. CDR1 and CDR2 (germline): SGHDT, YYEEEE. As DNA, the CDR3 is TGTGCCAGCAGCCCGGGACTAGCGTACGAGCAGTACTTC. Translating it yields CASSPGLAYEQYF.

The chain links TRBV5-1 to TRBJ2-7; 10 bases are a match to TRBD1. Trimming at V came to 3 bases and at J to 1 base, leaving 13 bases not matched to a gene. Germline CDR1 reads SGHRS; CDR2 reads YFSETQ. This CDR3 is 18 amino acids long. In DNA form, the CDR3 reads TGCGCCAGCAGCTCGGGGTGGGACAGGGGACCGATATCCTACGAGCAGTACTTC. Translated, it gives CASSSGWDRGPISYEQYF.

The chain joins TRBV27 to TRBJ1-5, with a possible D match to TRBD1 (6 bases). Looked up from germline, CDR1 is MNHEY and CDR2 is SMNVEV (reference sequence). Trimming left V 6 bases short and J 0 bases short, with 12 bases between. The CDR3 has 15 residues. The CDR3 here is CASSRTVFSNQPQHF. DNA of the CDR3: TGTGCCAGCAGCCGGACAGTATTTAGCAATCAGCCCCAGCATTTT.

The V and J genes are TRBV10-3 and TRBJ2-7; 7 positions agree with TRBD1. Trimming at V came to 10 bases and at J to 3 bases, leaving 6 bases not matched to a gene. Germline CDR1 is ENHRY and CDR2 is SYGVKD. The CDR3 is 12 amino acids. Here the CDR3 reads CASAGTDYEQYF. The CDR3 DNA follows: TGTGCCAGTGCCGGGACAGACTACGAGCAGTACTTC.

Regarding this clone: This CDR3 is also generated by other DNA sequences in the sample. The chain has TRBV7-2 and TRBJ2-7; 8 nucleotides line up with TRBD2. CDR1 is SGHTA and CDR2 is FQGNSA in the germline V gene. After removal of 6 bases from V and 2 bases from J, the junction contained 6 bases not matched to a gene. The CDR3 has 14 amino acids. CDR3 DNA: TGTGCCAGCAGTTCGAGCGGGAGAGCCTACGAGCAGTACTTC. Translated: CASSSSGRAYEQYF.

CDR3: CASRPPLFGELFF. CDR3 nucleotides: TGTGCCAGCAGACCACCCCTATTCGGGGAGCTGTTTTTT. The V gene is TRBV11-2, the J gene TRBJ2-2; no definite D call. The V gene's germline CDR1 is SGHAT and CDR2 FQNNGV. CDR3 length: 13 residues. Trimming took 6 bases from V and 7 from J, leaving 12 bases between them.

The chain recombines TRBV2 with TRBJ1-3; D uncertain. The germline V gene encodes CDR1 SNHLY and CDR2 FYNNEI. The CDR3 extends over 15 amino acids. V lost 7 bases and J 0 bases, leaving 13 bases between the germline ends. The CDR3 loop reads CASKAERSSGNTIYF. The CDR3 nucleotides are TGTGCCAGCAAGGCTGAGCGGAGCTCTGGAAACACCATATATTTT.

This clone came up once. The chain links TRBV28 to TRBJ2-7; tentatively, D is TRBD2 (6 bases). With 6 bases removed from V and 2 bases from J, the gap between germline ends came to 14 bases. The germline gives CDR1 MDHEN, CDR2 SYDVKM. The CDR3 spans 14 residues. The CDR3 coding sequence is TGTGCCAGCAGCCAACCGGGACTCCCCTACGAGCAGTACTTC. Protein: CASSQPGLPYEQYF.

This clone was counted only a few times. J is TRBJ1-1 and V is TRBV9; D gene ambiguous. Trimming took 4 bases from V and 10 from J, leaving 20 bases between them. Germline assignment: CDR1 SGDLS and CDR2 YYNGEE. The CDR3 length is 14 residues. CDR3 nucleotide sequence: TGTGCCAGCAGCCCACGCCGCGGATGGGATGGAGCTTTCTTT. Protein sequence: CASSPRRGWDGAFF.

CDR3 region: CASSFGGNSYNEQFF. The DNA for the CDR3 is TGTGCCAGCAGTTTTGGCGGGAACTCCTACAATGAGCAGTTCTTC. The chain joins TRBV28 to TRBJ2-1; the D gene is possibly TRBD2 (6 bases). V was shortened by 3 bases and J by 0 bases, with 9 bases between the two germline ends. CDR3 length equals 15 residues. In germline, CDR1 is MDHEN, CDR2 SYDVKM.

V gene TRBV19 combines with J gene TRBJ2-7; unclear D gene. The CDR3 is 16 residues long. The V gene lost 1 base and the J gene lost 2 bases, with 15 bases spanning the gap. Germline-derived CDR1 and CDR2 are LNHDA and SQIVND (reference sequence). For the CDR3, the DNA is TGTGCCAGTAGTATAGTCCCCGCGACATGGACCTACGAGCAGTACTTC. Encoded protein: CASSIVPATWTYEQYF.

The chain carries TRBV7-2 and TRBJ1-1; the match to TRBD1 covers 7 bases. The V gene end was trimmed by 3 bases and the J gene end by 1 base; junction bases not matched to a gene: 5. Germline V gives CDR1 SGHTA, CDR2 FQGNSA. The CDR3 covers 15 residues. In DNA, the CDR3 is TGTGCCAGCAGCTTGACAGGGTACGGGAACACTGAAGCTTTCTTT. Translating it yields CASSLTGYGNTEAFF.

The rearrangement uses TRBV6-5 and TRBJ1-2, with D maybe TRBD1 (5 bases). The CDR3 is 13 amino acids. The germline gives CDR1 MNHEY, CDR2 SVGAGI. Deletions cut 5 bases from V and 3 bases from J, with 10 bases between. The DNA for the CDR3 is TGTGCCAGCAGTCTGACAGTCTACTATGGCTACACCTTC. It yields the protein CASSLTVYYGYTF.

The chain recombines TRBV2 with TRBJ1-2; tentative D call: TRBD1 (5 bases). V dropped 0 bases and J dropped 2 bases, with 7 bases sitting between them. The CDR3 has 14 residues. Per germline, CDR1 SNHLY and CDR2 FYNNEI. DNA for the CDR3: TGTGCCAGCAGTGAAGCGCGGGGGAACTATGGCTACACCTTC. Translation: CASSEARGNYGYTF.

V usage is TRBV9 and J usage is TRBJ2-7, with D tentatively TRBD2 (5 bases). Germline V gene data show CDR1 as SGDLS and CDR2 as YYNGEE. The CDR3 is made up of 11 amino acids. V was clipped by 7 bases and J by 6 bases, with 11 bases between them. CDR3 bases: TGTGCCAGCGCCCGAGGGTCCGAGCAGTACTTC. As protein: CASARGSEQYF.

The chain uses TRBV6-6 and TRBJ1-4; the D is unclear. The CDR3 is 15 amino acids. Germline V gene sequence: CDR1 MNHNY, CDR2 SVGAGI (reference sequence). V was shortened by 2 bases and J by 4 bases, with 11 bases between the two germline ends. CDR3 region: CASSYAGRFNEKLFF. CDR3 nucleotides: TGTGCCAGCAGTTACGCGGGCAGGTTTAATGAAAAACTGTTTTTT.

The rearrangement joins TRBV13 to TRBJ2-1; D remains unclear. Germline V gene data show CDR1 as PRHDT and CDR2 as FYEKMQ (reference sequence). V dropped 1 base and J dropped 7 bases, with 8 bases sitting between them. The CDR3 spans 13 residues. The CDR3 coding sequence is TGTGCCAGCAGCTTAGCCCGCCTGAATGAGCAGTTCTTC. Translated, it gives CASSLARLNEQFF.

This rearrangement joins TRBV19 to TRBJ2-1; 13 bases agree with TRBD2. The CDR3 runs 14 residues. Trimming cost V 5 bases and J 14 bases; bases outside gene matches: 9. Germline assignment: CDR1 LNHDA and CDR2 SQIVND (reference sequence). The CDR3 coding sequence is TGTGCCAGTAGTCCGTCCCTCACTAGCGGGAGGGAGTTCTTC. Encoded protein: CASSPSLTSGREFF.

V usage is TRBV7-9 and J usage is TRBJ1-4, with a possible D match to TRBD1 (6 bases). The CDR3 length is 15 residues. The V end lost 4 bases, the J end lost 6 bases, and 15 bases lay between the germline ends. The germline V gene has CDR1 SEHNR and CDR2 FQNEAQ (reference sequence). The CDR3 sequence is CASSSRGERDEKLFF. CDR3 DNA sequence: TGTGCCAGCAGCTCGAGGGGGGAGAGGGATGAAAAACTGTTTTTT.